The 13 T cell receptor beta chains reported below all come from one sample, sequenced in a study of T cells in localized non-small cell lung cancer. Profiled with immunoSEQ multiplex PCR; TCRdb holds only in-frame clones, not every one. Of 6,000 to 8,500 clones detected, approximately 94% appear once; the ten largest clones hold approximately 3%. The sequencing here drew on peripheral blood, taken before any cancer treatment. The receptors originated from a woman between 40 and 69 years old with stage I lung adenocarcinoma.

The V gene is TRBV7-9, the J gene TRBJ1-2, with D possibly matching TRBD1 (5 bases). V lost 1 base and J 3 bases, leaving 9 bases between the germline ends. The CDR3 length is 14 residues. Germline V gene lookup returns CDR1 SEHNR and CDR2 FQNEAQ (reference sequence). The CDR3 DNA is TGTGCCAGCAGCTTAGGACAGTCATACTATGGCTACACCTTC. This codes for CASSLGQSYYGYTF.

This clone was observed a single time. The chain carries TRBV27 and TRBJ2-1; no reliable D call. Trimming removed 3 bases from V and 2 bases from J, with 11 bases in between. The CDR3 contains 15 residues. Germline-derived CDR1 and CDR2 are MNHEY and SMNVEV (reference sequence). This CDR3 is CASSFSGATYNEQFF. Here the CDR3 DNA reads TGTGCCAGCAGTTTCTCAGGAGCCACCTACAATGAGCAGTTCTTC.

The CDR3 bases are TGTGCTAGTGGTTTGGGGGGACAGGAGATTTATACGCAGTATTTT. Its translation is CASGLGGQEIYTQYF. This sequence joins TRBV12-5 and TRBJ2-3, with TRBD1 identical over 8 bases. This CDR3 has 15 residues. Per germline, CDR1 LGHNT and CDR2 FRNRAP. J gave up 7 bases and V 1 base, and 7 bases lay outside the gene matches. The full variable domain, with the rest looked up from reference TRBV12-5 and TRBJ2-3, is DARVTQTPRHKVTEMGQEVTMRCQPILGHNTVFWYRQTMMQGLELLAYFRNRAPLDDSGMPKDRFSAEMPDATLATLKIQPSEPRDSAVYFCASGLGGQEIYTQYFGPGTRLTVL.

The V and J genes are TRBV29-1 and TRBJ2-5; TRBD2 matches at 9 bases. The CDR3 totals 17 residues. V shed 3 bases, J shed 1 base, and the junction held 12 bases outside the gene matches. The germline CDR1 and CDR2 sequences are SQVTM and ANQGSEA. DNA of the CDR3: TGCAGCGTTGACCAGGGTTTAGCGGGGGTTGGCCAAGAGACCCAGTACTTC. This gives the protein CSVDQGLAGVGQETQYF.

This clone has just one count. The chain is built from TRBV27 and TRBJ2-5; D not resolved. Trimming shortened V by 5 bases and J by 4 bases, and 14 bases separated the two germline ends. Germline loops: CDR1 MNHEY, CDR2 SMNVEV (reference sequence). CDR3 length: 14 residues. Here the CDR3 reads CASSVMGSSETQYF. The CDR3 DNA is TGTGCCAGCAGTGTTATGGGGTCGTCAGAGACCCAGTACTTC.

The chain has TRBV6-1 and TRBJ2-1, with TRBD2 matching over 12 bases. CDR3 length: 12 residues. Germline assignment: CDR1 MNHNS and CDR2 SASEGT. V lost 11 bases, J lost 8 bases, and 4 bases stayed unmatched. DNA for the CDR3: TGTGCCTTAGCTAGCGGGAGGGATGAGCAGTTCTTC. It specifies CALASGRDEQFF.

The chain links TRBV7-9 to TRBJ2-2; TRBD1 aligns across 7 bases. J gave up 1 base and V 5 bases, and 4 bases lay outside the gene matches. This CDR3 contains 15 residues. Germline CDR1 is SEHNR and CDR2 is FQNEAQ (reference sequence). As DNA, the CDR3 is TGTGCCAGCAGCCCAGGGACAGTGAACACCGGGGAGCTGTTTTTT. Translated: CASSPGTVNTGELFF.

This clone came up once. The chain uses TRBV29-1 and TRBJ1-2, with TRBD1 matching 7 bases. This CDR3 region has 12 residues. Trimming took 1 base from V and 9 from J; bases not matched to a gene: 5. CDR1 SQVTM and CDR2 ANQGSEA come from the germline V gene. CDR3 amino acids: CSVEGGGQSYTF. The CDR3 nucleotides are TGCAGCGTTGAAGGCGGGGGACAGAGCTACACCTTC.

This chain connects TRBV28 to TRBJ1-1, with D hard to call. This CDR3 has 18 residues. Germline lookup yields CDR1 MDHEN and CDR2 SYDVKM. V was clipped by 3 bases and J by 4 bases, with 24 bases between them. The CDR3 here is CASSFPLTLEAMVTEAFF. CDR3 nucleotide sequence: TGTGCCAGCAGTTTCCCTTTGACTCTCGAGGCCATGGTCACTGAAGCTTTCTTT.

The chain joins TRBV4-1 to TRBJ2-7; no firm D call. Trimming took 3 bases from V and 7 from J, leaving 10 bases between them. This CDR3 region has 12 residues. Germline CDR1 and CDR2: MGHRA and YSYEKL. DNA of the CDR3: TGCGCCAGCAGCCACCCTCTGGGTGAGCAGTACTTC. Protein product: CASSHPLGEQYF.

For the CDR3, the DNA is TGTGCCAGCAGTGAAGCGCGGTTTCAGCCCCAGCATTTT. It encodes CASSEARFQPQHF. V usage is TRBV6-1 and J usage is TRBJ1-5; no definite D call. Germline assignment: CDR1 MNHNS and CDR2 SASEGT. The CDR3 has 13 residues. V shed 0 bases and J shed 6 bases, with 6 bases lying between them.

The CDR3 DNA follows: TGCGCCGTCGGCAGCACGCCCGGATTCTCCTACAATGAGCAGTTCTTC. It specifies CAVGSTPGFSYNEQFF. The chain couples TRBV4-1 to TRBJ2-1; D uncertain. The CDR3 covers 16 residues. Germline-derived CDR1 and CDR2 are MGHRA and YSYEKL. Trimming left V 11 bases short and J 0 bases short, with 20 bases between.

The rearrangement uses TRBV5-8 and TRBJ2-7; TRBD1 matches 7 bases. The CDR3 is 12 residues long. The V and J ends lost 4 bases and 6 bases, in that order; junction bases with no gene match: 4. Germline values: CDR1 SGHTS, CDR2 YDEGEE. The CDR3 here is CASSPRGIEQYF. The CDR3 coding sequence is TGTGCCAGCAGCCCCAGGGGGATCGAGCAGTACTTC.